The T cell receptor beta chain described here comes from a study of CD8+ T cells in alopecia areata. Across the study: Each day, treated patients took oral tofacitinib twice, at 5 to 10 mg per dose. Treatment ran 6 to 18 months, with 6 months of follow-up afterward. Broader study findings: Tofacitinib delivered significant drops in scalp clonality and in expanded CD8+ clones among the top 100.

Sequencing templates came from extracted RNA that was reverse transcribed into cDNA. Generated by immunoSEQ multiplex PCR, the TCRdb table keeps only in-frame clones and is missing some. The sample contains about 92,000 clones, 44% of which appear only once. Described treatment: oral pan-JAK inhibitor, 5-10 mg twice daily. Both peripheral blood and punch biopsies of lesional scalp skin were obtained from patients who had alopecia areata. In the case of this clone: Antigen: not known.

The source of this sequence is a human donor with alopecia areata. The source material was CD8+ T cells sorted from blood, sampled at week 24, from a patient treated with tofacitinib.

This chain's CDR3 is CASSQEGASDTQYF. Written as DNA, the CDR3 is TGTGCCAGCAGCCAAGAAGGGGCAAGTGATACGCAGTATTTT. The chain recombines TRBV11-2 with TRBJ2-3, with TRBD1 as a possible D gene (5 bases). Trimming removed 5 bases at V and 6 bases at J, with 15 bases between. Germline V gene data show CDR1 as SGHAT and CDR2 as FQNNGV. This CDR3 is 14 amino acids long.